Listed below are T cell receptor beta chains from one sample, sequenced in a study of T cell responses to AZD1222 COVID-19 vaccine. Method: immunoSEQ multiplex PCR; TCRdb's copy keeps in-frame clones and lacks some. The repertoire holds approximately 110,000 clones, with 89% as singletons. Sequenced material: peripheral blood, taken on day 0 of AZD1222 vaccination. These receptors originate from an adult in good health. The CDR3 runs from the conserved cysteine through the conserved F or W. The D gene is left open where the match is weak. Rows may omit the clone size; those that give it use once, few, many or a size class.

TRBJ1-1 TRBV28 - - CASNTRGRVGNTEAFF TGTGCCAGCAATACGCGGGGCCGAGTGGGGAACACTGAAGCTTTCTTT
TRBJ2-4 TRBV5-6 - - CASSLAEGRSYF TGTGCCAGCAGCTTGGCCGAGGGGCGCTCGTACTTC
TRBJ2-2 TRBV27 - - CASSSLGTAPGELFF TGTGCCAGCAGTTCTCTTGGGACCGCGCCCGGGGAGCTGTTTTTT
TRBJ1-6 TRBV19 once - CASSIEGLGNSPLHF TGTGCCAGTAGTATAGAAGGCCTCGGTAATTCACCCCTCCACTTT
TRBJ2-7 TRBV5-1 - - CASSLDQGFWYEQYF TGCGCCAGCAGCTTGGATCAGGGTTTTTGGTACGAGCAGTACTTC
TRBJ1-1 TRBV28 - - CATLGDGTEAFF TGTGCCACCCTCGGGGACGGCACTGAAGCTTTCTTT
TRBJ1-2 TRBV7-8 once TRBD1 CASSPGSPTGGKGYGYTF TGTGCCAGCAGCCCAGGATCCCCCACAGGGGGTAAAGGCTATGGCTACACCTTC
TRBJ1-1 TRBV10-3 - - CAISDGMRQEAFF TGTGCCATCAGTGATGGAATGAGACAGGAAGCTTTCTTT
TRBJ2-7 TRBV5-1 - TRBD2 CASSLATSGRFGVYEQYF TGCGCCAGCAGCTTGGCGACTAGCGGGCGTTTTGGGGTATACGAGCAGTACTTC
TRBJ2-1 TRBV30 - - CASDRWNEQFF TGTGCCTCCGACCGGTGGAATGAGCAGTTCTTC
TRBJ2-5 TRBV5-4 - - CASSLRRLYQETQYF TGTGCCAGCAGCTTGCGCAGGTTGTACCAAGAGACCCAGTACTTC
TRBJ2-5 TRBV27 - - CASSVNRDQETQYF TGTGCCAGCAGTGTAAACAGGGACCAAGAGACCCAGTACTTC
TRBJ2-2 TRBV4-1 few - CASSQDTGELFF TGCGCCAGCAGCCAAGATACCGGGGAGCTGTTTTTT
TRBJ1-1 TRBV15 - - CATSRGGAQNTEAFF TGTGCCACCAGCAGAGGGGGAGCCCAGAACACTGAAGCTTTCTTT
TRBJ1-4 TRBV5-1 - - CASSFQGINEKLFF TGCGCCAGCAGCTTTCAGGGGATTAATGAAAAACTGTTTTTT
TRBJ2-5 TRBV18 - - CASSPNQEVEYF TGTGCCAGCTCCCCTAACCAGGAAGTAGAGTACTTC
TRBJ2-3 TRBV5-4 - - CASSPGGRETDTQYF TGTGCCAGCAGCCCCGGCGGCAGAGAAACAGATACGCAGTATTTT
TRBJ1-1 TRBV12-5 - - CASVINTEAFF TGTGCTAGTGTCATTAACACTGAAGCTTTCTTT